The 22 T cell receptor beta chains reported below all come from one sample, sequenced in a study of cytomegalovirus exposure and HLA in healthy donors. The table came from immunoSEQ multiplex PCR; TCRdb's copy has only in-frame clones and leaves some out. The table shows 90,000 to 100,000 clones, with roughly 87% occurring only once. What was sequenced was PBMCs. The source is a woman in her 30s in good health and CMV-seronegative.

The chain recombines TRBV6-6 with TRBJ2-7, with a weak D call TRBD2 (5 bases). Between the trimmed V and J ends, which lost 2 bases and 0 bases, there was a span of 8 bases. CDR3 length: 14 amino acids. Germline loops: CDR1 MNHNY, CDR2 SVGAGI (reference sequence). This CDR3 is CASSYPGSSYEQYF. The CDR3 nucleotides are TGTGCCAGCAGTTACCCGGGGAGCTCCTACGAGCAGTACTTC.

The chain has TRBV6-5 and TRBJ2-5; D is perhaps TRBD1 (6 bases). CDR3 length: 15 residues. The ends were cut back, 1 base at V and 5 bases at J, with 14 bases in the middle. The germline V gene has CDR1 MNHEY and CDR2 SVGAGI. The CDR3 loop is CASSYFPRQGETQYF. CDR3 coding DNA: TGTGCCAGCAGTTACTTTCCCCGCCAGGGGGAGACCCAGTACTTC.

The chain links TRBV7-9 to TRBJ1-3; D call uncertain. Germline V CDR1 and CDR2: SEHNR, FQNEAQ (reference sequence). CDR3 length equals 12 residues. Between the trimmed V and J ends, which lost 4 bases and 10 bases, there was a span of 11 bases. CDR3 amino acids: CASSSGGLTIYF. In nucleotides, the CDR3 is TGTGCCAGCAGCTCGGGAGGGCTAACCATATATTTT.

The chain links TRBV7-8 to TRBJ2-1, with 11 bases that match TRBD2. This CDR3 is 21 amino acids long. V lost 5 bases to trimming and J lost 1 base; unmatched junction nucleotides: 19. Germline CDR1 is SGHVS and CDR2 is FQNEAQ. The CDR3, as DNA: TGTGCCAGCAGCCCCTCCCGAGGGAGTAGTAGCGGGAGGGGATCCTACAATGAGCAGTTCTTC. It specifies CASSPSRGSSSGRGSYNEQFF.

This clone was detected only once. DNA for the CDR3: TGTGCCAGCAGCTCATTCAGCACAGATACGCAGTATTTT. Amino acids: CASSSFSTDTQYF. The rearrangement uses TRBV13 and TRBJ2-3; D remains unclear. Germline CDR1 is PRHDT and CDR2 is FYEKMQ (reference sequence). The CDR3 has 13 amino acids. V lost 4 bases to trimming and J lost 0 bases, with 5 bases between them.

This clone was detected a few times. The chain is built from TRBV2 and TRBJ1-1, with TRBD1 as a possible D gene (6 bases). The CDR3 loop spans 13 amino acids. The V end was cut by 7 bases, the J end by 3 bases, with 12 bases between. CDR1 and CDR2 from the germline V gene are SNHLY and FYNNEI. In DNA form, the CDR3 reads TGTGCCAGCAACAGGGCAGGGGACACTGAAGCTTTCTTT. Translating it yields CASNRAGDTEAFF. Full variable domain (rest looked up from reference TRBV2 and TRBJ1-1): EPEVTQTPSHQVTQMGQEVILRCVPISNHLYFYWYRQILGQKVEFLVSFYNNEISEKSEIFDDQFSVERPDGSNFTLKIRSTKLEDSAMYFCASNRAGDTEAFFGQGTRLTVV.

The CDR3 is CASNSQGRGNQPQHF. The CDR3, as DNA: TGTGCCAGTAATTCTCAGGGTAGAGGCAATCAGCCCCAGCATTTT. The chain links TRBV19 to TRBJ1-5; a possible D gene is TRBD1 (5 bases). Germline CDR1 LNHDA, CDR2 SQIVND (reference sequence). The CDR3 consists of 15 residues. Trimming took 7 bases from V and 2 from J, leaving 15 bases between them.

The DNA of the CDR3 is TGCGCCAGCAGCGGTAGGGGTGGGGACTATGGCTACACCTTC. Translated: CASSGRGGDYGYTF. The gene calls are TRBV10-2 and TRBJ1-2, with D possibly being TRBD1 (5 bases). The CDR3 runs to 14 residues. Germline values: CDR1 WSHSY, CDR2 SAAADI. Trimming took off 6 bases at V and 3 bases at J, with 14 bases between the two ends.

This clone was seen a single time. V and J are TRBV6-1 and TRBJ2-7; the D gene is possibly TRBD2 (5 bases). Germline CDR1 reads MNHNS; CDR2 reads SASEGT. Trimming pared 5 bases from V and 0 bases from J, leaving 14 bases between. The CDR3 is 15 residues long. The CDR3 sequence: CASSFRGDSSYEQYF. Written as DNA, the CDR3 is TGTGCCAGCAGTTTCCGGGGTGATAGCTCCTACGAGCAGTACTTC.

The CDR3 nucleotides read TGCGCCAGCAGCCGAGACAGGGGAAACACTGAAGCTTTCTTT. Translated, it gives CASSRDRGNTEAFF. The V call is TRBV4-1, the J call TRBJ1-1; 8 nucleotides line up with TRBD1. CDR1 and CDR2 from the germline V gene are MGHRA and YSYEKL. This CDR3 region has 14 residues. J gave up 2 bases and V 4 bases, and 3 bases lay outside the gene matches.

This clone was observed once. This sequence joins TRBV11-2 and TRBJ2-7, with 9 bases identical to TRBD2. With 0 bases clipped from V and 2 bases from J, the junction kept 2 bases outside the gene matches. This CDR3 is 15 amino acids long. Germline V gene lookup returns CDR1 SGHAT and CDR2 FQNNGV. The CDR3 protein is CASSLESGRTYEQYF. As DNA, the CDR3 is TGTGCCAGCAGCTTAGAGAGCGGGAGGACCTACGAGCAGTACTTC.

The V call is TRBV7-2, the J call TRBJ2-2, with 11 bases lining up with TRBD2. Germline CDR1 SGHTA, CDR2 FQGNSA. Trimming removed 2 bases from V and 7 bases from J; junction bases left unmatched: 6. The CDR3 runs 16 residues. Here the CDR3 reads CASSLPSGRISGELFF. In DNA, the CDR3 is TGTGCCAGCAGCTTACCTAGCGGGAGGATTAGCGGGGAGCTGTTTTTT. The whole variable domain, remainder taken from reference TRBV7-2 and TRBJ2-2, is GAGVSQSPSNKVTEKGKDVELRCDPISGHTALYWYRQSLGQGLEFLIYFQGNSAPDKSGLPSDRFSAERTGGSVSTLTIQRTQQEDSAVYLCASSLPSGRISGELFFGEGSRLTVL.

This chain joins TRBV4-2 and TRBJ1-1; D remains unclear. V was shortened by 4 bases and J by 0 bases, with 15 bases between the two germline ends. The CDR3 spans 16 residues. The germline V gene has CDR1 LGHNA and CDR2 YNFKEQ. The CDR3 sequence is CASSPLVGTLNTEAFF. In DNA, the CDR3 is TGTGCCAGCAGCCCTCTAGTAGGCACCTTGAACACTGAAGCTTTCTTT.

The rearrangement joins TRBV21-1 to TRBJ2-7; whether TRBD2, the table's D call, matches the DNA was not checked. TRBV21-1 is noted as a pseudogene. The CDR3 extends over 14 amino acids. As DNA, the CDR3 is TGTGCCCGGGCACGCGGGTATAGCTCCTACGAGCAGTACTTC. It codes for CARARGYSSYEQYF.

The chain employs TRBV6-5 and TRBJ1-5; perhaps TRBD1 as D (6 bases). Trimming took off 6 bases at V and 9 bases at J, with 15 bases between the two ends. The V gene's germline CDR1 is MNHEY and CDR2 SVGAGI. The CDR3 sequence is 13 residues long. The CDR3: CASSTDSLAPQHF. For the CDR3, the DNA is TGTGCCAGCAGCACGGACAGCCTCGCGCCCCAGCATTTT.

The chain recombines TRBV6-1 with TRBJ2-7, with a weak D call TRBD2 (5 bases). CDR3 length: 16 amino acids. Per germline, CDR1 MNHNS and CDR2 SASEGT. V was pared by 3 bases and J by 5 bases, with 20 bases between. CDR3 DNA sequence: TGTGCCAGCAGTGAGCCCAGAGGGATCGGTGCGGACGAGCAGTACTTC. Translated: CASSEPRGIGADEQYF.

V is TRBV5-3 and J is TRBJ2-7, with 8 bases that match TRBD2. TRBV5-3 is noted as an ORF with a role that remains uncertain. With V trimmed by 0 bases and J by 5 bases, 13 bases remained unmatched. CDR3 length equals 17 residues. Here the CDR3 reads CARSLAEQAGVINEQYF. CDR3 sequence (DNA): TGTGCCAGAAGCTTGGCTGAGCAAGCGGGAGTCATAAACGAGCAGTACTTC.

This clone came up a few times. The V call is TRBV5-1, the J call TRBJ2-2; TRBD2 is a possible D gene (5 bases). Germline V gene lookup returns CDR1 SGHRS and CDR2 YFSETQ. The CDR3 extends over 16 amino acids. Between the trimmed V and J ends, which lost 4 bases and 2 bases, there was a span of 15 bases. CDR3 residues: CASSPGPRLNTGELFF. The CDR3 bases are TGCGCCAGCAGCCCCGGCCCCCGACTAAACACCGGGGAGCTGTTTTTT.

The V gene is TRBV2, the J gene TRBJ1-5; D unclear. The CDR3 totals 12 residues. V dropped 8 bases and J dropped 4 bases, with 9 bases sitting between them. Germline V gene sequence: CDR1 SNHLY, CDR2 FYNNEI. CDR3 region: CASGGPNQPQHF. DNA for the CDR3: TGTGCCAGCGGTGGGCCTAATCAGCCCCAGCATTTT.

This clone was recorded once. The J gene is TRBJ1-1, the V gene TRBV5-1; D is unclear. Between the trimmed V and J ends, which lost 4 bases and 2 bases, there was a span of 3 bases. The CDR3 consists of 11 residues. Germline loops: CDR1 SGHRS, CDR2 YFSETQ. The CDR3 spells CASSLNTEAFF. The CDR3 DNA follows: TGCGCCAGCAGCCTAAACACTGAAGCTTTCTTT.

The rearrangement uses TRBV6-5 and TRBJ2-7, with unresolved D. The V end was cut by 7 bases, the J end by 4 bases, with 8 bases between. The germline gives CDR1 MNHEY, CDR2 SVGAGI. CDR3 length: 11 amino acids. The CDR3 is CASKFHYEQYF. Here the CDR3 DNA reads TGTGCCAGCAAATTTCATTACGAGCAGTACTTC.

V gene TRBV5-1 combines with J gene TRBJ2-2; TRBD1 agrees at 9 bases. This CDR3 is built from 15 residues. V lost 4 bases, J lost 4 bases, and 5 bases stayed unmatched. Per germline, CDR1 SGHRS and CDR2 YFSETQ. The CDR3 DNA follows: TGCGCCAGCAGCCTGAAGACAGGGGGCACCGGGGAGCTGTTTTTT. Amino acid sequence: CASSLKTGGTGELFF.